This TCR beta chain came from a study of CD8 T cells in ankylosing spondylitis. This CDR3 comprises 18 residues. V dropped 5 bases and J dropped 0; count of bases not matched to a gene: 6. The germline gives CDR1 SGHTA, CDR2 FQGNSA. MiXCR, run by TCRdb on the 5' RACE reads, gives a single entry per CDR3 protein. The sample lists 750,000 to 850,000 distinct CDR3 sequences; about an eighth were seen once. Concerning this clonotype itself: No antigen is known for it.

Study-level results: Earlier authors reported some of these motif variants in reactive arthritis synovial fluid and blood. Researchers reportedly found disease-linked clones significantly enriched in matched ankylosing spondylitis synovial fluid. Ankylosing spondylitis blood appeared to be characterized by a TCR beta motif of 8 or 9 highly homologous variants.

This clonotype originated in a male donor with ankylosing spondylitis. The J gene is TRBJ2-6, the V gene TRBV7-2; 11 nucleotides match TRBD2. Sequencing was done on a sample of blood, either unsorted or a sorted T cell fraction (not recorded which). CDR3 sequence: CASSPSGGPYSGANVLTF. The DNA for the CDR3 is TGTGCCAGCAGCCCTAGCGGGGGGCCCTACTCTGGGGCCAACGTCCTGACTTTC. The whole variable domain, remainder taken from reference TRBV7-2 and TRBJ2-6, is GAGVSQSPSNKVTEKGKDVELRCDPISGHTALYWYRQSLGQGLEFLIYFQGNSAPDKSGLPSDRFSAERTGGSVSTLTIQRTQQEDSAVYLCASSPSGGPYSGANVLTFGAGSRLTVL.